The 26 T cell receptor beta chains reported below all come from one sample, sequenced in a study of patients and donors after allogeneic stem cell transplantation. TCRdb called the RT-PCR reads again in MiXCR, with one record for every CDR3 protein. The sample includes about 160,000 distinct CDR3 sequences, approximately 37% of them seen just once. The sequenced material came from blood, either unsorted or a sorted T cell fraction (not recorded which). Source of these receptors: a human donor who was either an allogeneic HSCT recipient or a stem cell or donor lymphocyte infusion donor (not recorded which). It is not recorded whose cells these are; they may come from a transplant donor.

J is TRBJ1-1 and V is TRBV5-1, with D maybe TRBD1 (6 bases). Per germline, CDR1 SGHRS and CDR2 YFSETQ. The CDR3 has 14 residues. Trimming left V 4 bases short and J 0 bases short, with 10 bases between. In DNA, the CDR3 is TGCGCCAGCAGCGGGGGACACCTGAACACTGAAGCTTTCTTT. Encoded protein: CASSGGHLNTEAFF.

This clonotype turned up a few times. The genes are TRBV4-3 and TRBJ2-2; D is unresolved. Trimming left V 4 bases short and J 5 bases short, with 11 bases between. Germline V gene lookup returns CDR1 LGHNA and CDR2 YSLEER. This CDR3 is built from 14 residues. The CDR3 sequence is CASSRSRHTGELFF. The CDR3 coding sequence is TGCGCCAGCAGCCGAAGCCGGCATACCGGGGAGCTGTTTTTT.

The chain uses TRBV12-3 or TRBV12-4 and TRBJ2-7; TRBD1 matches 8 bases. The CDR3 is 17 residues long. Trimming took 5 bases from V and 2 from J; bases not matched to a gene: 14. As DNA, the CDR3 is TGTGCCAGCAGTCAGCCCCGGACAGGGCTGGCCACCTACGAGCAGTACTTC. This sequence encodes CASSQPRTGLATYEQYF.

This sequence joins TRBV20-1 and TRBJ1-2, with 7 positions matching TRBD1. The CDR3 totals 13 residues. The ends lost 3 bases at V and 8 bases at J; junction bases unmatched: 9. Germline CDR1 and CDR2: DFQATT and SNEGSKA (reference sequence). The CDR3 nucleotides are TGCAGTGCTAGTTCCAGGGGGGTGGGCGGCTACACCTTC. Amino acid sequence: CSASSRGVGGYTF.

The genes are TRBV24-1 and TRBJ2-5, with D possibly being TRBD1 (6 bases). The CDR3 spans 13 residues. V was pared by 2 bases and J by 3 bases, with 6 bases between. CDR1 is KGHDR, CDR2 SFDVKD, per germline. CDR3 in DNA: TGTGCCACCAGTGATTCAGGGGAAGAGACCCAGTACTTC. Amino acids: CATSDSGEETQYF.

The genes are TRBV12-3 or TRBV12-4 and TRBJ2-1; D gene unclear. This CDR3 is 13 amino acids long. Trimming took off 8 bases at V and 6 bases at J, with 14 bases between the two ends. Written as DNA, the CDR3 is TGTGCCAGCGGGTTCGCGGTTGTCAATGAGCAGTTCTTC. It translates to CASGFAVVNEQFF.

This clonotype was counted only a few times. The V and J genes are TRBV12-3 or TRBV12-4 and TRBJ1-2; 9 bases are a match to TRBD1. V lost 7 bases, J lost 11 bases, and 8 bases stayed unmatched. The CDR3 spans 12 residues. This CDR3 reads CASNRDRERYTF. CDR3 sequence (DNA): TGTGCCAGCAATCGGGACAGGGAGCGGTACACCTTC.

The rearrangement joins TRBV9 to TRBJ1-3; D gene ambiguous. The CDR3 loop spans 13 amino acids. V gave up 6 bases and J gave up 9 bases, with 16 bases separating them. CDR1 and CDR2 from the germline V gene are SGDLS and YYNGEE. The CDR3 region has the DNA TGTGCCAGCACTGGACCCGGCGGTACCACCATATATTTT. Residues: CASTGPGGTTIYF.

This CDR3 is CASSAGQGLRSPLHF. Here the CDR3 DNA reads TGTGCCAGCAGTGCGGGACAGGGGTTGCGGTCACCCCTCCACTTT. The rearrangement joins TRBV12-3 or TRBV12-4 to TRBJ1-6; 10 nucleotides match TRBD1. V dropped 5 bases and J dropped 10; count of bases not matched to a gene: 8. This CDR3 is 15 amino acids long.

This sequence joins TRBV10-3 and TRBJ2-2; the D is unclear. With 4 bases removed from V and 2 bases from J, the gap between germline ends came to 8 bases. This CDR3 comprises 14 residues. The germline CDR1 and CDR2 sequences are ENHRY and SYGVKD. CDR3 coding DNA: TGTGCCATCAGTGTAAGGGAAAACACCGGGGAGCTGTTTTTT. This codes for CAISVRENTGELFF.

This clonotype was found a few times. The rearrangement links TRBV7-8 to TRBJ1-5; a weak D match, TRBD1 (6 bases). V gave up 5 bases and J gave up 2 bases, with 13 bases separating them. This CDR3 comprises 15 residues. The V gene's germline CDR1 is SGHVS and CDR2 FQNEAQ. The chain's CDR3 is CASSVGGHRNQPQHF. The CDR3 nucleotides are TGTGCCAGCAGCGTGGGGGGACACCGCAATCAGCCCCAGCATTTT.

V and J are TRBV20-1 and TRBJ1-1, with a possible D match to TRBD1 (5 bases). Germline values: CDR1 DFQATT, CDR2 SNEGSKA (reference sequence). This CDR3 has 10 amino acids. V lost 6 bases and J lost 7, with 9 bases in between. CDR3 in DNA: TGCAGTGCCCAAAGGGGTGAAGCTTTCTTT. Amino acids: CSAQRGEAFF.

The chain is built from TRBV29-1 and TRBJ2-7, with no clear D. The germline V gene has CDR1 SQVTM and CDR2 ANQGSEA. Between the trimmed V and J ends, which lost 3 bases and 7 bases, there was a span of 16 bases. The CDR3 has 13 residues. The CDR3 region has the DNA TGCAGCGTTGACGTCGGCCTGGTAGAGGAGCAGTACGTC. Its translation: CSVDVGLVEEQYV.

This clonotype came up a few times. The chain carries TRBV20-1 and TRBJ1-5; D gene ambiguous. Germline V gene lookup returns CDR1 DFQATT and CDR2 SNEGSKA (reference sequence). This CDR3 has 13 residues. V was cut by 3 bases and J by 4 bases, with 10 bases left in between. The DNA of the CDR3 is TGCAGTGCTAGTGAATTCGGGAATCAGCCCCAGCATTTT. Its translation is CSASEFGNQPQHF.

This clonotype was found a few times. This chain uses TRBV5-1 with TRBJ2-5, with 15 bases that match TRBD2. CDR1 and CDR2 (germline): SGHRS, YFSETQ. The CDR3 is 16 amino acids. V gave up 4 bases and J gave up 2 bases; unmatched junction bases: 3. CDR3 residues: CASSPGTSGGQETQYF. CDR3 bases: TGCGCCAGCAGCCCCGGGACTAGCGGGGGGCAAGAGACCCAGTACTTC.

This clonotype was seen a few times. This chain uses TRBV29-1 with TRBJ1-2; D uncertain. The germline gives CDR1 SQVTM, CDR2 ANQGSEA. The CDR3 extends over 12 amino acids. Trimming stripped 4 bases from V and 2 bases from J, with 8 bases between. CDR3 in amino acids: CSVVGGNYGYTF. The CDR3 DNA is TGCAGCGTTGTAGGAGGGAACTATGGCTACACCTTC.

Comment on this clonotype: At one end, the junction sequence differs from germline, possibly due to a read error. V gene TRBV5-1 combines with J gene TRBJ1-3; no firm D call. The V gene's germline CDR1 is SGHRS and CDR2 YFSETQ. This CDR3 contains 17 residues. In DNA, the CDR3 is TGCGCCAGCAGGGGAGGTGTCGGCTTGAGCTCTGGAAACACTATATATTTT. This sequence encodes CASRGGVGLSSGNTIYF.

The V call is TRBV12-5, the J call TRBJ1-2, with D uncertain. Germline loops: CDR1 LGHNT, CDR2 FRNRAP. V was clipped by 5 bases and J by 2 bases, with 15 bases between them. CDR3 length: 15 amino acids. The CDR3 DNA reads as TGTGCTAGTGGTCCGGCGGGTGGTTCAAACTATGGCTACACCTTC. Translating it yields CASGPAGGSNYGYTF.

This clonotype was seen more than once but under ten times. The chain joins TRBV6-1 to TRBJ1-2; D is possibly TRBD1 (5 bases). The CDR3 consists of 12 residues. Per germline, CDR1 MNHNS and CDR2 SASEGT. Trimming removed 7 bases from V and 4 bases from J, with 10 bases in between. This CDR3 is CASTQGSYGYTF. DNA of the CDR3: TGTGCCAGCACTCAGGGCTCCTATGGCTACACCTTC.

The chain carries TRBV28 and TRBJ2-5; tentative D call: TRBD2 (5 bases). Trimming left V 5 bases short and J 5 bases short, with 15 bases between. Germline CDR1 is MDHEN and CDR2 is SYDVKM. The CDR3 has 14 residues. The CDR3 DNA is TGTGCCAGCAGTCCCCCGGGATTCGGGGAGACCCAGTACTTC. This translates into CASSPPGFGETQYF.

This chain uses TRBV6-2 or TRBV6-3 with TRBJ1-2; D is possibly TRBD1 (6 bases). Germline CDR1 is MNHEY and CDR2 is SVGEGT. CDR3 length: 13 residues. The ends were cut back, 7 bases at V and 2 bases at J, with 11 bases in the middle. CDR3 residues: CASTPGQNYGYTF. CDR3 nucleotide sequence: TGTGCCAGCACCCCCGGACAGAACTATGGCTACACCTTC.

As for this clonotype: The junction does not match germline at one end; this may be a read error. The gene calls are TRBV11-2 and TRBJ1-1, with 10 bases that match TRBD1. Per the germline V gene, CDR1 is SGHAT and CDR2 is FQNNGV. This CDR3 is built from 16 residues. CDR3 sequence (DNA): TGTGTCAGCAGCACCCGGACAGGGGGGGCGAACACTGAAGCTTTCTTT. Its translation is CVSSTRTGGANTEAFF.

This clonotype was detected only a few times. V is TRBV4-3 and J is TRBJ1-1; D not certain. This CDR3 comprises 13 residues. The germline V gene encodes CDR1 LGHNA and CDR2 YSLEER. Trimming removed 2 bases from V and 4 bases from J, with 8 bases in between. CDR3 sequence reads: CASSQLLATEAFF. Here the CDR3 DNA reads TGCGCCAGCAGCCAACTTTTAGCCACTGAAGCTTTCTTT.

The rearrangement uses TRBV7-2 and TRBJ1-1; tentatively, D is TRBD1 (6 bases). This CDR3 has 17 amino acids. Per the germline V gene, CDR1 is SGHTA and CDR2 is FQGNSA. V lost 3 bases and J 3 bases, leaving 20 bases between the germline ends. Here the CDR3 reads CASSFGGRGVGYTEAFF. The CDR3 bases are TGTGCCAGCAGCTTCGGAGGCAGGGGAGTAGGTTACACTGAAGCTTTCTTT.

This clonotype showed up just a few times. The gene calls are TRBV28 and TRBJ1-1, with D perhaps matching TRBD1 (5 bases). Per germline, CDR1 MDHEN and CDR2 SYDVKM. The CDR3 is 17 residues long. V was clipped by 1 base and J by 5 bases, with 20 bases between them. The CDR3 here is CASSLSSMGRMRTEAFF. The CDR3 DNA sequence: TGTGCCAGCAGTTTATCCTCAATGGGACGGATGCGGACTGAAGCTTTCTTT.

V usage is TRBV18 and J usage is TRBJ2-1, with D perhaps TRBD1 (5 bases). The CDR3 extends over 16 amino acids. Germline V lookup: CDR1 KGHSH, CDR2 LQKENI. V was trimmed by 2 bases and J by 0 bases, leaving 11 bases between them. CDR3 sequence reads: CASSPIQDSSYNEQFF. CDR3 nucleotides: TGTGCCAGCTCACCAATACAGGATAGCTCCTACAATGAGCAGTTCTTC.